The 27 T cell receptor beta chains in this list originate from one sample, sequenced in a study of T cell repertoires in cytomegalovirus infection. One entry per CDR3 protein results from TCRdb running MiXCR on the reads. Found here are almost 500,000 distinct CDR3 sequences, over 9% of them singletons; the top ten hold about 10%. Sequenced input: PBMCs. The receptors shown here come from a human donor in good health (CMV status not recorded). Some clones in this sample may be carry-over from other donors' samples.

This clonotype appeared a few times. This chain connects TRBV6-8 to TRBJ1-1; 9 bases align to TRBD1. The germline V gene encodes CDR1 MNHGY and CDR2 SAAAGT. The junction had 4 bases not matched to a gene; V was cut back by 0 bases and J by 2 bases. The CDR3 is made up of 16 amino acids. The chain's CDR3 is CASSYSTGGSNTEAFF. The CDR3 nucleotides are TGTGCCAGCAGTTACTCGACAGGGGGGAGTAACACTGAAGCTTTCTTT.

This clonotype has a count of ten or more. The genes are TRBV20-1 and TRBJ1-4; 7 bases align to TRBD1. The CDR3 spans 15 residues. Germline V gives CDR1 DFQATT, CDR2 SNEGSKA (reference sequence). V trimming: 3 bases; J trimming: 0 bases; junction bases outside the gene matches: 4. The CDR3 DNA sequence: TGCAGTGCTAGCGACAGGGAGGCAACTAATGAAAAACTGTTTTTT. It is translated as CSASDREATNEKLFF.

This clonotype was seen ten or more times. The rearrangement joins TRBV12-3 or TRBV12-4 to TRBJ1-1; 9 bases map to TRBD1. V dropped 6 bases and J dropped 10; count of bases not matched to a gene: 9. CDR3 length: 13 amino acids. Here the CDR3 reads CASSPGTGWRAFF. CDR3 coding DNA: TGTGCCAGCAGCCCAGGGACAGGGTGGAGAGCTTTCTTT.

This clonotype was recorded at least ten times. The J gene is TRBJ1-3, the V gene TRBV30; unclear D gene. Trimming left V 0 bases short and J 1 base short, with 22 bases between. The germline V gene has CDR1 GTSNPN and CDR2 SVGIG (reference sequence). The CDR3 spans 19 residues. The CDR3 nucleotides read TGTGCCTGGAGTGTACAGCGGGGTTTTGTGGGCCTATCTGGAAACACCATATATTTT. The encoded protein is CAWSVQRGFVGLSGNTIYF. Supplemented by reference TRBV30 and TRBJ1-3, the full variable domain reads SQTIHQWPATLVQPVGSPLSLECTVEGTSNPNLYWYRQAAGRGLQLLFYSVGIGQISSEVPQNLSASRPQDRQFILSSKKLLLSDSGFYLCAWSVQRGFVGLSGNTIYFGEGSWLTVV.

This clonotype has a count of ten or more. The J gene is TRBJ1-1, the V gene TRBV24-1; unclear D gene. Germline V gene sequence: CDR1 KGHDR, CDR2 SFDVKD. Trimming shortened V by 6 bases and J by 7 bases, and 8 bases separated the two germline ends. CDR3 size: 11 residues. The chain's CDR3 is CATSQVYEAFF. The CDR3, as DNA: TGTGCCACCAGTCAGGTCTATGAAGCTTTCTTT.

This sequence joins TRBV20-1 and TRBJ1-1; D is ambiguous. The CDR3 has 14 residues. Per germline, CDR1 DFQATT and CDR2 SNEGSKA (reference sequence). V was clipped by 2 bases and J by 3 bases, with 13 bases between them. The CDR3 region is CSARYSNRDTEAFF. CDR3 bases: TGCAGTGCTAGATATTCAAACCGGGACACTGAAGCTTTCTTT.

This clonotype appeared many times. The chain carries TRBV11-2 and TRBJ1-1, with 9 bases that match TRBD1. This CDR3 region has 13 residues. CDR1 and CDR2 (germline): SGHAT, FQNNGV. Trimming cost V 10 bases and J 4 bases; bases outside gene matches: 7. DNA of the CDR3: TGTGCCAACGCACAGGGGGCGAGCACTGAAGCTTTCTTT. This encodes CANAQGASTEAFF.

This clonotype has ten or more counts. The chain joins TRBV12-3 or TRBV12-4 to TRBJ1-1; no firm D call. V lost 1 base to trimming and J lost 9 bases, with 12 bases between them. The length of the CDR3 is 13 residues. The CDR3 nucleotides are TGTGCCAGCAGTTTAGATGATGGGAAACAAGCTTTCTTT. Residues: CASSLDDGKQAFF.

The chain couples TRBV5-1 to TRBJ2-6; 8 bases align to TRBD2. Trimming took 10 bases from V and 0 from J; bases not matched to a gene: 6. CDR1 and CDR2 from the germline V gene are SGHRS and YFSETQ. The CDR3 has 15 residues. CDR3 loop: CASSGGASGANVLTF. The CDR3 bases are TGCGCCTCATCCGGGGGGGCCTCTGGGGCCAACGTCCTGACTTTC.

The rearrangement links TRBV19 to TRBJ2-3, with 7 nucleotides matching TRBD2. The length of the CDR3 is 16 residues. Germline CDR1 reads LNHDA; CDR2 reads SQIVND (reference sequence). V dropped 5 bases and J dropped 1; count of bases not matched to a gene: 9. The CDR3 here is CASSRGLTAGTDTQYF. The CDR3 DNA sequence: TGTGCCAGTAGTCGGGGACTAACGGCCGGCACAGATACGCAGTATTTT.

In this sample, this clonotype turned up many times. The DNA of the CDR3 is TGTGCCAGCAGTCTGGCCGGGACTAGAGTATCCAATGAGCAGTTCTTC. Its protein is CASSLAGTRVSNEQFF. The J gene is TRBJ2-1, the V gene TRBV7-2, with 8 bases identical to TRBD2. Germline CDR1 is SGHTA and CDR2 is FQGNSA. CDR3 length equals 16 residues. V was pared by 6 bases and J by 6 bases, with 13 bases of the junction left unmatched.

This clonotype came up a few times. This chain links TRBV28 with TRBJ1-5, with TRBD1 as a possible D gene (5 bases). Germline V CDR1 and CDR2: MDHEN, SYDVKM. The CDR3 loop spans 15 amino acids. V lost 6 bases to trimming and J lost 6 bases, with 18 bases between them. The CDR3 DNA reads TGTGCCAGCAGGGGGCTTAAGGGCCCGGGTCAGCCCCAGCATTTT. It codes for CASRGLKGPGQPQHF.

The sample holds many counts of this clonotype. The rearrangement joins TRBV10-3 to TRBJ1-5, with 7 bases that match TRBD1. The ends lost 6 bases at V and 4 bases at J; junction bases unmatched: 6. The germline V gene has CDR1 ENHRY and CDR2 SYGVKD. The CDR3 loop spans 14 amino acids. CDR3 loop: CAISTGEGNQPQHF. CDR3 sequence (DNA): TGTGCCATCAGCACAGGGGAGGGGAATCAGCCCCAGCATTTT.

This chain joins TRBV6-6 and TRBJ2-2; no reliable D call. The germline V gene encodes CDR1 MNHNY and CDR2 SVGAGI (reference sequence). The ends were cut back, 6 bases at V and 5 bases at J, with 10 bases in the middle. CDR3 length equals 13 residues. CDR3 sequence (DNA): TGTGCCAGCAGGGCAAGGTCGACCGGGGAGCTGTTTTTT. Residues: CASRARSTGELFF.

This clonotype was counted at least ten times. The chain recombines TRBV4-1 with TRBJ1-1, with TRBD1 identical over 8 bases. Per germline, CDR1 MGHRA and CDR2 YSYEKL. This CDR3 region has 18 residues. V shed 3 bases, J shed 0 bases, and the junction held 12 bases outside the gene matches. The CDR3 here is CASSHPRGRLELNTEAFF. CDR3 bases: TGCGCCAGCAGCCACCCCAGGGGGCGCTTGGAGTTGAACACTGAAGCTTTCTTT.

V and J are TRBV12-3 or TRBV12-4 and TRBJ2-1; TRBD2 matches 11 bases. The CDR3 consists of 19 residues. With V trimmed by 7 bases and J by 0 bases, 14 bases remained unmatched. CDR3 bases: TGTGCCAGCACTCGATTGAGAGGGACTAGCGGTAGCTCCTACAATGAGCAGTTCTTC. Translating it yields CASTRLRGTSGSSYNEQFF.

Of note for this clonotype: This may be a read error, as it is one base from a much larger clone. The conserved final phenylalanine or tryptophan is absent from the CDR3, which likely points to a read error. The chain is built from TRBV20-1 and TRBJ1-1; D possibly corresponds to TRBD1 (6 bases). The germline V and J ends were trimmed by 2 bases and 4 bases, with 8 bases remaining between them. CDR1 is DFQATT, CDR2 SNEGSKA, per germline (reference sequence). CDR3 size: 12 residues. In DNA, the CDR3 is TGCAGTGCTAGACCAGGGGTCACTGAAGCTTTCTCT. Translation: CSARPGVTEAFS.

This clonotype was observed many times. The chain has TRBV5-6 and TRBJ2-5, with no clear D. The V gene's germline CDR1 is SGHDT and CDR2 YYEEEE. The CDR3 is made up of 15 amino acids. The V gene lost 2 bases and the J gene lost 0 bases, with 11 bases spanning the gap. The CDR3 DNA reads TGTGCCAGCAGCTTTTTGGCAGATTACCAAGAGACCCAGTACTTC. Its translation: CASSFLADYQETQYF.

The chain combines TRBV11-1 with TRBJ2-2; tentative D call: TRBD2 (6 bases). Trimming shortened V by 2 bases and J by 8 bases, and 15 bases separated the two germline ends. This CDR3 is 15 amino acids long. Germline V lookup: CDR1 SGHAT, CDR2 FQDESV (reference sequence). CDR3: CASSLRRADVGELFF. The CDR3 coding sequence is TGTGCCAGCAGCTTAAGGAGGGCAGACGTGGGGGAGCTGTTTTTT.

In its sample, this clonotype was seen a few times. The rearrangement links TRBV20-1 to TRBJ2-2; D unclear. Germline V gene sequence: CDR1 DFQATT, CDR2 SNEGSKA (reference sequence). The germline V and J ends were trimmed by 0 bases and 5 bases, with 10 bases remaining between them. The CDR3 is made up of 14 amino acids. CDR3: CSARDLGGTGELFF. In DNA form, the CDR3 reads TGCAGTGCTAGAGATCTGGGCGGAACCGGGGAGCTGTTTTTT.

This clonotype was recorded at least ten times. V gene TRBV4-1 combines with J gene TRBJ1-4, with D uncertain. The V end lost 0 bases, the J end lost 7 bases, and 9 bases lay between the germline ends. The length of the CDR3 is 14 residues. Germline assignment: CDR1 MGHRA and CDR2 YSYEKL. CDR3 amino acids: CASSQEHPREKLFF. CDR3 bases: TGCGCCAGCAGCCAAGAACATCCGCGTGAAAAACTGTTTTTT.

This clonotype was observed a handful of times. This chain connects TRBV15 to TRBJ2-5; TRBD1 matches at 9 bases. The J segment lost 5 bases and the V segment lost 5 bases, leaving 12 bases of the junction unmatched. Germline CDR1 is LNHNV and CDR2 is YYDKDF (reference sequence). The CDR3 extends over 16 amino acids. The CDR3 region is CATSFRQGGNRETQYF. Here the CDR3 DNA reads TGTGCCACCAGCTTCCGACAGGGGGGTAATAGGGAGACCCAGTACTTC.

In its sample, this clonotype was seen many times. The chain carries TRBV9 and TRBJ2-1; no reliable D call. CDR3 length equals 15 residues. Germline CDR1 and CDR2: SGDLS and YYNGEE. V lost 3 bases to trimming and J lost 4 bases, with 14 bases between them. CDR3 loop: CASSDGGNLYNEQFF. The CDR3 DNA is TGTGCCAGCAGCGATGGCGGAAACCTTTACAATGAGCAGTTCTTC.

This clonotype was observed a handful of times. The CDR3 DNA reads as TGCAGTGCTAGTAGAAACCTGGCGGAGCCCCAGCATTTT. Its protein is CSASRNLAEPQHF. The chain links TRBV20-1 to TRBJ1-5; no clear D. CDR1 and CDR2 (germline): DFQATT, SNEGSKA (reference sequence). V was pared by 3 bases and J by 8 bases, with 14 bases between. This CDR3 is 13 amino acids long.

This clonotype was seen many times. The chain combines TRBV12-5 with TRBJ2-5; 9 bases agree with TRBD2. CDR3 length equals 15 residues. Per the germline V gene, CDR1 is LGHNT and CDR2 is FRNRAP. J gave up 3 bases and V 1 base, and 3 bases lay outside the gene matches. The DNA for the CDR3 is TGTGCTAGTGGTTTGGGACTAGCGGCCGAAGAGACCCAGTACTTC. It specifies CASGLGLAAEETQYF.

The gene calls are TRBV13 and TRBJ2-4; D perhaps matches TRBD2 (5 bases). The CDR3 extends over 14 amino acids. Per the germline V gene, CDR1 is PRHDT and CDR2 is FYEKMQ (reference sequence). V gave up 0 bases and J gave up 7 bases, with 10 bases separating them. This CDR3 reads CASSLGRGLNIQYF. CDR3 coding DNA: TGTGCCAGCAGCTTAGGCCGGGGTTTGAACATTCAGTACTTC.

For this clonotype: This may be a read error, as it is one base from a much larger clone. This chain uses TRBV6-2 or TRBV6-3 with TRBJ2-1, with D tentatively TRBD2 (5 bases). Trimming shortened V by 2 bases and J by 4 bases, and 12 bases separated the two germline ends. The germline V gene encodes CDR1 MNHEY and CDR2 SVGEGT. This CDR3 spans 15 amino acids. In DNA form, the CDR3 reads TGTGCCAGCAGTTACGAAGCCTCGGGGTACAATGAGCAGTTCTTC. It translates to CASSYEASGYNEQFF.